This T cell receptor (beta chain) comes out of a study of early stage breast cancer tumors. Study-level results: Commonly generated sequences made up most enriched TCRB sequences shared between patients. Tumors had approximately 2.5-fold higher T cell density and higher clonality than adjacent normal breast tissue. Comparing each tissue with blood distinguished tumor from normal in about 90% of the 16 patients.

Roughly 19-50 mg of tissue was diced for each tumor. The CDR3 consists of 13 residues. Germline CDR1 and CDR2: SQVTM and ANQGSEA. V lost 7 bases to trimming and J lost 0 bases, with 12 bases between them. Comment on this clone: Its antigen remains unknown.

The protocol was immunoSEQ multiplex PCR, while the TCRdb copy is restricted to in-frame clones and leaves out a portion. The table has roughly 5,000 clones, roughly three quarters seen once. The source material was breast tumor tissue. This rearrangement joins TRBV29-1 to TRBJ1-2; weak D call: TRBD1 (5 bases). This clonotype originated in a person aged 55 to 70 with breast cancer. DNA for the CDR3: TGCAGCGCCCGGGACGGTGCTAACTATGGCTACACCTTC. Translated: CSARDGANYGYTF.